A single sample is the source of the 17 T cell receptor beta chains below, sequenced in a study of OX40 agonist ivuxolimab in advanced cancers. The table came from immunoSEQ multiplex PCR; TCRdb's copy has only in-frame clones and leaves some out. The top ten clones hold around a sixth of a sample with 8,500 to 14,000 clones, 77% of them seen once. Material: CD4+ or CD8+ T cells sorted from blood, obtained in a trial of the OX40 agonist ivuxolimab. These receptors all stem from an adult with an advanced solid tumor such as melanoma, head and neck, liver or kidney cancer.

The chain joins TRBV4-2 to TRBJ2-3, with D uncertain. The CDR3 has 18 amino acids. V lost 0 bases to trimming and J lost 4 bases, with 20 bases between them. The V gene's germline CDR1 is LGHNA and CDR2 YNFKEQ. The CDR3 spells CASSQDFLAAVDPDTQYF. The CDR3 DNA reads TGTGCCAGCAGCCAAGATTTTTTGGCGGCAGTCGATCCAGATACGCAGTATTTT.

The rearrangement uses TRBV11-1 and TRBJ2-7; 12 positions match TRBD1. The trim removed 5 bases at V and 4 bases at J, leaving 6 bases unmatched. This CDR3 is 15 amino acids long. CDR1 and CDR2 (germline): SGHAT, FQDESV (reference sequence). The chain's CDR3 is CASSPMGQGAYEQYF. The DNA of the CDR3 is TGTGCCAGCAGCCCTATGGGACAGGGGGCTTACGAGCAGTACTTC.

V is TRBV7-9 and J is TRBJ2-7; the D is unclear. The length of the CDR3 is 11 residues. CDR1 is SEHNR and CDR2 is FQNEAQ in the germline V gene (reference sequence). Between the trimmed V and J ends, which lost 2 bases and 1 base, there was a span of 0 bases. The CDR3 sequence is CASSLSYEQYF. CDR3 bases: TGTGCCAGCAGCTTATCCTACGAGCAGTACTTC.

This clone was detected only a few times. The genes are TRBV12-5 and TRBJ1-1; D not certain. The CDR3 loop spans 12 amino acids. Germline CDR1 LGHNT, CDR2 FRNRAP. Trimming left V 7 bases short and J 5 bases short, with 11 bases between. The CDR3 sequence is CASATGGTEAFF. The CDR3 coding sequence is TGTGCTAGTGCGACGGGTGGGACTGAAGCTTTCTTT. Filled out from reference TRBV12-5 and TRBJ1-1, the complete variable domain reads DARVTQTPRHKVTEMGQEVTMRCQPILGHNTVFWYRQTMMQGLELLAYFRNRAPLDDSGMPKDRFSAEMPDATLATLKIQPSEPRDSAVYFCASATGGTEAFFGQGTRLTVV.

The chain recombines TRBV5-6 with TRBJ1-1; tentative D call: TRBD1 (6 bases). Trimming pared 4 bases from V and 3 bases from J, leaving 16 bases between. CDR3 length: 15 residues. Per germline, CDR1 SGHDT and CDR2 YYEEEE. The CDR3 spells CASSVYQGLDTEAFF. DNA of the CDR3: TGTGCCAGCAGCGTATATCAGGGGCTCGACACTGAAGCTTTCTTT.

CDR3 nucleotides: TGCGCCAGCAGCCAAGAGTGGGGTCAAGGGCCGAACACTGAAGCTTTCTTT. It is translated as CASSQEWGQGPNTEAFF. The V gene is TRBV4-1, the J gene TRBJ1-1; D uncertain. The CDR3 length is 17 residues. Deletions cut 0 bases from V and 1 base from J, with 15 bases between. CDR1 and CDR2 (germline): MGHRA, YSYEKL.

V gene TRBV5-8 combines with J gene TRBJ2-7; D is undetermined. The V end was cut by 3 bases, the J end by 0 bases, with 7 bases between. Looked up from germline, CDR1 is SGHTS and CDR2 is YDEGEE. The CDR3 is 13 amino acids. CDR3 protein: CASSYASSYEQYF. The CDR3 bases are TGTGCCAGCAGCTACGCCAGCTCCTACGAGCAGTACTTC.

The chain links TRBV5-4 to TRBJ2-1; maybe TRBD2 (6 bases). The germline gives CDR1 SGHNT, CDR2 YYREEE (reference sequence). The CDR3 has 13 residues. With 3 bases removed from V and 6 bases from J, the gap between germline ends came to 10 bases. The CDR3 nucleotides are TGTGCCAGCAGCTCCGGGACTCTCAATGAGCAGTTCTTC. Translation gives CASSSGTLNEQFF.

The rearrangement joins TRBV5-1 to TRBJ2-2; 8 bases are a match to TRBD1. The CDR3 is 16 residues long. Looked up from germline, CDR1 is SGHRS and CDR2 is YFSETQ. Trimming cost V 0 bases and J 3 bases; bases outside gene matches: 4. The CDR3 DNA sequence: TGCGCCAGCAGCTTGGGACAGGGGATCGACACCGGGGAGCTGTTTTTT. It translates to CASSLGQGIDTGELFF.

This clone qualifies as large (0.1 to 1%). The J gene is TRBJ2-7, the V gene TRBV29-1; 10 nucleotides align to TRBD1. Per germline, CDR1 SQVTM and CDR2 ANQGSEA. This CDR3 contains 13 residues. CDR3 bases: TGCAGTGGGACAGGGGCAAACTCCTACGAGCAGTACTTC. This sequence encodes CSGTGANSYEQYF.

The chain uses TRBV5-1 and TRBJ2-7; no firm D call. Per germline, CDR1 SGHRS and CDR2 YFSETQ. The CDR3 spans 15 residues. V was trimmed by 0 bases and J by 5 bases, leaving 15 bases between them. DNA for the CDR3: TGCGCCAGCAGCTTGGCCTTGGGCGAGAGAAACGAGCAGTACTTC. Protein product: CASSLALGERNEQYF. Full variable domain (rest looked up from reference TRBV5-1 and TRBJ2-7): KAGVTQTPRYLIKTRGQQVTLSCSPISGHRSVSWYQQTPGQGLQFLFEYFSETQRNKGNFPGRFSGRQFSNSRSEMNVSTLELGDSALYLCASSLALGERNEQYFGPGTRLTVT.

The chain has TRBV9 and TRBJ1-5; no definite D call. From germline, CDR1 is SGDLS and CDR2 YYNGEE. The V end was cut by 0 bases, the J end by 4 bases, with 5 bases between. This CDR3 spans 13 amino acids. The CDR3 DNA follows: TGTGCCAGCAGCGTAGACCAGAATCAGCCCCAGCATTTT. Protein: CASSVDQNQPQHF.

Comment on this clone: The sample carries other DNA sequences with the same CDR3. The chain employs TRBV9 and TRBJ2-7; D is undetermined. The germline CDR1 and CDR2 sequences are SGDLS and YYNGEE. The CDR3 loop spans 12 amino acids. The V and J ends lost 3 bases and 1 base respectively, with 5 bases between them. The chain's CDR3 is CASSGDSYEQYF. The CDR3 DNA is TGTGCCAGCAGCGGGGATTCCTACGAGCAGTACTTC.

The V gene is TRBV4-1, the J gene TRBJ2-5; 16 bases match TRBD2. Germline V lookup: CDR1 MGHRA, CDR2 YSYEKL. CDR3 length equals 15 residues. With V trimmed by 9 bases and J by 9 bases, 10 bases remained unmatched. CDR3 coding DNA: TGCGCCAGAGGGACTAGCGGGAGGGGGGACGTGGCCCAGTACTTC. Residues: CARGTSGRGDVAQYF.

This clone is judged medium-sized. The chain uses TRBV6-5 and TRBJ2-7, with a tentative D call TRBD1 (6 bases). V was cut by 0 bases and J by 0 bases, with 9 bases left in between. From germline, CDR1 is MNHEY and CDR2 SVGAGI. The CDR3 totals 15 residues. The CDR3 bases are TGTGCCAGCAGTTACTCCTTGGACAGCTCCTACGAGCAGTACTTC. Amino acids: CASSYSLDSSYEQYF.

This clone has a single count. The chain couples TRBV5-1 to TRBJ2-3; no definite D call. Germline V gene lookup returns CDR1 SGHRS and CDR2 YFSETQ. V was shortened by 4 bases and J by 3 bases, with 3 bases between the two germline ends. This CDR3 is 11 amino acids long. CDR3 region: CASSMTDTQYF. As DNA, the CDR3 is TGCGCCAGCAGCATGACAGATACGCAGTATTTT.

In its sample, this clone was seen once. The CDR3 spells CASSPRGTGGSYNEQFF. DNA of the CDR3: TGCGCCAGCAGCCCAAGAGGAACGGGAGGCTCCTACAATGAGCAGTTCTTC. J is TRBJ2-1 and V is TRBV4-1, with 7 bases aligning to TRBD2. Trimming cost V 4 bases and J 0 bases; bases outside gene matches: 9. The CDR3 has 17 amino acids. Germline CDR1 MGHRA, CDR2 YSYEKL.